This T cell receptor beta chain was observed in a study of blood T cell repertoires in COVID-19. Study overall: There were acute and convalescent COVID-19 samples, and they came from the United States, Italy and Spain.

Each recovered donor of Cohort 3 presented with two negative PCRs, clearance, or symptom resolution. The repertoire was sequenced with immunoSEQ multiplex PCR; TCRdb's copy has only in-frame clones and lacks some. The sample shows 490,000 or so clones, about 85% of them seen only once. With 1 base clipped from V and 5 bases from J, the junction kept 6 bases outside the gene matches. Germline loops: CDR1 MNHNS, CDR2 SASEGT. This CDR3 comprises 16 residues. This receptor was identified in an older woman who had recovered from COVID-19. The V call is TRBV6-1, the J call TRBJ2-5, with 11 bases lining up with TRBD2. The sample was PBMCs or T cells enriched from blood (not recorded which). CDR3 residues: CASSEVPPSGGETQYF. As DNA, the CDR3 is TGTGCCAGCAGTGAAGTACCCCCTAGCGGGGGGGAGACCCAGTACTTC.